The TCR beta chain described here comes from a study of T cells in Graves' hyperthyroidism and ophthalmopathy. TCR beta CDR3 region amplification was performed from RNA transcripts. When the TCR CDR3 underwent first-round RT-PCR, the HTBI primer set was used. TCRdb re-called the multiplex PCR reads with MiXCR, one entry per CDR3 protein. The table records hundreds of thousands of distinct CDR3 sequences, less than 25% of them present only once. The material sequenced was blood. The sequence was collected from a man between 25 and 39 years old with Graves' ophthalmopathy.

Here the CDR3 DNA reads TGTGCCAGCCGCCGACTAGCGGGGGGTGCCCAAGAGACCCAGTACTTC. Its translation is CASRRLAGGAQETQYF. V and J are TRBV7-9 and TRBJ2-5; 13 bases match TRBD2. Germline V gene lookup returns CDR1 SEHNR and CDR2 FQNEAQ (reference sequence). J gave up 1 base and V 8 bases, and 7 bases lay outside the gene matches. This CDR3 region has 16 residues.